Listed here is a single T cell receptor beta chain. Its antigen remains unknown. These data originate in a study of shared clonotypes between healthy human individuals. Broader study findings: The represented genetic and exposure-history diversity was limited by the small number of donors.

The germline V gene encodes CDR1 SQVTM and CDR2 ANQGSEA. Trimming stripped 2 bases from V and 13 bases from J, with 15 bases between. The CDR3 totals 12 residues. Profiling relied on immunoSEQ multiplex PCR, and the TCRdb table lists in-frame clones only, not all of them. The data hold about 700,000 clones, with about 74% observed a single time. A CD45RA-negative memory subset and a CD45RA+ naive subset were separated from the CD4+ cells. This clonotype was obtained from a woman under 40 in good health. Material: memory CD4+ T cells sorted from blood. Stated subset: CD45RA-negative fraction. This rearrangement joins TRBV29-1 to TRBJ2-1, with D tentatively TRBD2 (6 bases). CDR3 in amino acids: CSVESTGVSQFF. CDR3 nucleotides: TGCAGCGTTGAAAGCACGGGAGTGAGTCAGTTCTTC.